This T cell receptor (beta chain) was recovered during a study of CD4 T cells in relation to SARS-CoV-2 and coronaviruses. The unexposed donors gave CD4+ T cells in about 2010-2019, prior to COVID-19. After roughly 9 days of culture, CD4+ T cells were isolated. The table came from immunoSEQ multiplex PCR; TCRdb's copy has only in-frame clones and leaves some out. The sample holds some 30,000 clones, more than 75% seen once. On this clone: As yet, its antigen is unknown.

V lost 1 base, J lost 1 base, and 8 bases lay in between. The CDR3 is 14 residues long. Germline V gene data show CDR1 as SGHRS and CDR2 as YFSETQ. The sequenced sample was CD4+ T cells from PBMCs, cultured in vitro. V and J are TRBV5-1 and TRBJ1-1; a possible D gene is TRBD1 (6 bases). The sequence came from a human donor in good health. The CDR3 protein is CASSLPDRNTEAFF. CDR3 DNA sequence: TGCGCCAGCAGCTTGCCGGACAGGAACACTGAAGCTTTCTTT.